This entry features one TCR beta chain sequence. Its antigen is still unknown. Regarding treatment: oral pan-JAK inhibitor, 5-10 mg twice daily. The data derive from a study of CD8+ T cells in alopecia areata. Looking at the study overall: By percentage of affected scalp area, the severity of treated patients was scored.

Extraction of RNA preceded its reverse transcription into cDNA, which served as the sequencing template. Sequencing was performed with immunoSEQ multiplex PCR; in TCRdb, only in-frame clones are kept and a portion is missing. The sample carries over 200,000 clones, around 66% recorded once. CDR3 length equals 12 residues. Germline assignment: CDR1 MNHNS and CDR2 SASEGT. Trimming stripped 6 bases from V and 4 bases from J, with 9 bases between. Overall study findings and caveats: Scalp and blood samples kept many expanded lesional clones throughout tofacitinib.

J is TRBJ1-2 and V is TRBV6-1; D is unresolved. The clonotype was recovered from a human donor with alopecia areata. Sequenced material: CD4+ T cells sorted from blood, taken at week 4, from a patient treated with tofacitinib. The CDR3 region is CASSQYPYGYTF. The CDR3 DNA is TGTGCCAGCAGCCAGTATCCCTATGGCTACACCTTC.